The following is a TCR beta chain sequence with its context. The sample is drawn from a study of control samples from healthy donors and cancer patients. Trimming pared 5 bases from V and 3 bases from J, leaving 16 bases between. CDR1 MDHEN and CDR2 SYDVKM come from the germline V gene. This CDR3 contains 15 residues. Here immunoSEQ multiplex PCR was the method, and the copy in TCRdb shows in-frame clones only, minus some. The sample has about 43,000 clones, about 94% seen once. The sample was blood. The sequence derives from a man in his 60s in good health. This chain connects TRBV28 to TRBJ1-2; no definite D call. DNA of the CDR3: TGTGCCAGCAGTCCCCCAGGTGAGGGTTACTATGGCTACACCTTC. It encodes CASSPPGEGYYGYTF.